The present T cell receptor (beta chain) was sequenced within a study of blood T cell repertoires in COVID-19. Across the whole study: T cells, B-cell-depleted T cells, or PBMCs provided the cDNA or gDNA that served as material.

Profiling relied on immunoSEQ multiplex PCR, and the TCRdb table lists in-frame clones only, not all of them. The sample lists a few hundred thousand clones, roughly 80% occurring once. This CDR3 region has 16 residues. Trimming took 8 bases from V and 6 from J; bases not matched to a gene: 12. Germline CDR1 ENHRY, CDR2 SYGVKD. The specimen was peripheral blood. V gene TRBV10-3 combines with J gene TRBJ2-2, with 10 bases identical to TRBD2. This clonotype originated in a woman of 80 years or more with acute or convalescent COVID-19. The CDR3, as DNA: TGTGCCATCGGACGCGGGGCTAGCGGGAGTTCCGGGGAGCTGTTTTTT. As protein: CAIGRGASGSSGELFF.